Following are 28 T cell receptor beta chains from one sample sequenced in a study of T cell responses to AZD1222 COVID-19 vaccine (dated by TCRdb to the early 2020s). The receptor library was made with the immunoSEQ multiplex PCR assay. TCRdb took over this immuneACCESS table, retaining in-frame rearrangements with V and J assigned. Such tables are incomplete; in checked studies, under half of the missing clones stem from an unresolved V gene, and the remainder is unexplained. The sample yields some 30,000 clones; roughly nine tenths were counted once. The top ten clonotypes cover roughly 1.3% of the sample. This specimen's time point label, per the study, means: baseline before first vaccination. The material was peripheral blood, obtained on day 0 of AZD1222 vaccination. These receptors came from an adult in good health.

The J gene is TRBJ2-2, the V gene TRBV5-1, with 9 bases identical to TRBD2. Germline loops: CDR1 SGHRS, CDR2 YFSETQ. This CDR3 spans 15 amino acids. Germline trimming cut 7 bases from V and 6 bases from J; bases unmatched to any gene: 10. The CDR3 region is CASHQTSGNPGELFF. The CDR3 nucleotides read TGCGCCAGCCATCAGACTAGCGGAAATCCCGGGGAGCTGTTTTTT.

The chain joins TRBV5-1 to TRBJ2-5, with a tentative D call TRBD2 (6 bases). V lost 3 bases, J lost 13 bases, and 19 bases lay in between. The CDR3 is made up of 13 amino acids. The germline V gene has CDR1 SGHRS and CDR2 YFSETQ. The CDR3 region has the DNA TGCGCCAGCAGCTCCGGGAGTACGGGACGGGGGTACTTC. Translating it yields CASSSGSTGRGYF.

This clone was detected a few times. The rearrangement uses TRBV7-9 and TRBJ2-7, with 11 nucleotides matching TRBD2. Germline V CDR1 and CDR2: SEHNR, FQNEAQ (reference sequence). The length of the CDR3 is 15 residues. V was pared by 4 bases and J by 7 bases, with 9 bases of the junction left unmatched. The CDR3 here is CASSSKTSGIVEQYF. As DNA, the CDR3 is TGTGCCAGCAGCTCAAAGACTAGCGGGATCGTTGAGCAGTACTTC. The variable domain in full, with the rest retrieved from reference TRBV7-9 and TRBJ2-7, is DTGVSQNPRHKITKRGQNVTFRCDPISEHNRLYWYRQTLGQGPEFLTYFQNEAQLEKSRLLSDRFSAERPKGSFSTLEIQRTEQGDSAMYLCASSSKTSGIVEQYFGPGTRLTVT.

There are a few counts of this clone. Other DNA sequences from this sample encode an identical CDR3 as well. The chain combines TRBV5-1 with TRBJ2-7; tentative D call: TRBD2 (7 bases). The V end lost 0 bases, the J end lost 2 bases, and 15 bases lay between the germline ends. CDR3 length: 16 amino acids. The V gene's germline CDR1 is SGHRS and CDR2 YFSETQ. CDR3 in DNA: TGCGCCAGCAGCTTGGGTGGGGCGGGGGCTCCCTACGAGCAGTACTTC. Its translation is CASSLGGAGAPYEQYF. Supplemented by reference TRBV5-1 and TRBJ2-7, the full variable domain reads KAGVTQTPRYLIKTRGQQVTLSCSPISGHRSVSWYQQTPGQGLQFLFEYFSETQRNKGNFPGRFSGRQFSNSRSEMNVSTLELGDSALYLCASSLGGAGAPYEQYFGPGTRLTVT.

The chain employs TRBV6-2 or TRBV6-3 and TRBJ1-5, with a weak D call TRBD1 (5 bases). This CDR3 is built from 16 residues. Trimming removed 3 bases from V and 1 base from J, with 13 bases in between. In germline, CDR1 is MNHEY, CDR2 SVGEGT. This CDR3 reads CASSYGPGRSNQPQHF. In DNA form, the CDR3 reads TGTGCCAGCAGTTATGGTCCGGGGCGCAGCAATCAGCCCCAGCATTTT.

This clone is a singleton in its sample. The chain recombines TRBV5-1 with TRBJ2-7; 12 nucleotides align to TRBD2. J gave up 6 bases and V 4 bases, and 8 bases lay outside the gene matches. The CDR3 consists of 15 residues. Per the germline V gene, CDR1 is SGHRS and CDR2 is YFSETQ. CDR3: CASSHRLAGDGEQYF. The CDR3 region has the DNA TGCGCCAGCAGCCACAGACTAGCGGGAGATGGCGAGCAGTACTTC.

The chain recombines TRBV28 with TRBJ2-7, with D unresolved. Germline CDR1 reads MDHEN; CDR2 reads SYDVKM. The germline V and J ends were trimmed by 8 bases and 5 bases, with 16 bases remaining between them. There are 13 residues in the CDR3. DNA of the CDR3: TGTGCCAGCGGGCCCTTTAACTTGGACGAGCAGTACTTC. Protein sequence: CASGPFNLDEQYF.

The chain recombines TRBV1 with TRBJ1-1. TRBV1 has pseudogene status. The CDR3 totals 15 residues. The CDR3 nucleotides read TGCACCAGCAGCCCCAAGGTGAGAGGGAACACTGAAGCTTTCTTT. Translating it yields CTSSPKVRGNTEAFF.

The chain carries TRBV6-2 or TRBV6-3 and TRBJ1-1; D not resolved. The CDR3 runs to 16 residues. The germline gives CDR1 MNHEY, CDR2 SVGEGT. Between the trimmed V and J ends, which lost 1 base and 1 base, there was a span of 13 bases. CDR3 sequence reads: CASSYLQKTGNTEAFF. In DNA, the CDR3 is TGTGCCAGCAGTTACTTGCAAAAGACTGGGAACACTGAAGCTTTCTTT.

CDR3 DNA sequence: TGTGCCAGCAGCAAGCGACGAAGCCCTAGCGCAAAGGGACACTACGAGCAGTACTTC. Encoded protein: CASSKRRSPSAKGHYEQYF. The chain uses TRBV21-1 and TRBJ2-7. TRBV21-1 is labeled a pseudogene. CDR3 size: 19 residues.

The V and J genes are TRBV28 and TRBJ2-3; 11 nucleotides line up with TRBD2. After removal of 0 bases from V and 2 bases from J, the junction contained 13 bases not matched to a gene. CDR3 length: 20 residues. Germline V gives CDR1 MDHEN, CDR2 SYDVKM. The CDR3 DNA follows: TGTGCCAGCAGTTTATGGGGGTTGGGTAAACTAGCGGGAGCCACAGATACGCAGTATTTT. As protein: CASSLWGLGKLAGATDTQYF.

This chain links TRBV19 with TRBJ1-2; 10 bases are shared with TRBD1. Germline V gene data show CDR1 as LNHDA and CDR2 as SQIVND (reference sequence). CDR3 length: 16 amino acids. The ends lost 3 bases at V and 3 bases at J; junction bases unmatched: 7. CDR3 DNA: TGTGCCAGTAGTATTTCCGGGACAGGGGAGGACTATGGCTACACCTTC. Amino acid sequence: CASSISGTGEDYGYTF.

Only one count was recorded for this clone. The chain combines TRBV27 with TRBJ1-1; 8 nucleotides line up with TRBD1. Germline loops: CDR1 MNHEY, CDR2 SMNVEV (reference sequence). The CDR3 totals 14 residues. V gave up 5 bases and J gave up 5 bases; unmatched junction bases: 7. CDR3 sequence (DNA): TGTGCCAGCAGTCTCTGGACAGGGAGAACTGAAGCTTTCTTT. It translates to CASSLWTGRTEAFF.

The chain joins TRBV6-5 to TRBJ1-2; no firm D call. The CDR3 has 13 amino acids. Germline lookup yields CDR1 MNHEY and CDR2 SVGAGI. V was cut by 5 bases and J by 8 bases, with 15 bases left in between. CDR3 sequence: CASSNRGGWGYTF. In DNA form, the CDR3 reads TGTGCCAGCAGTAATAGAGGCGGTTGGGGCTACACCTTC.

The chain employs TRBV19 and TRBJ2-2; 7 nucleotides match TRBD1. Germline values: CDR1 LNHDA, CDR2 SQIVND (reference sequence). J gave up 1 base and V 5 bases, and 4 bases lay outside the gene matches. CDR3 length: 15 amino acids. The CDR3 bases are TGTGCCAGTAGTCCGCGACAGGGGAACACCGGGGAGCTGTTTTTT. This translates into CASSPRQGNTGELFF. Supplemented by reference TRBV19 and TRBJ2-2, the full variable domain reads DGGITQSPKYLFRKEGQNVTLSCEQNLNHDAMYWYRQDPGQGLRLIYYSQIVNDFQKGDIAEGYSVSREKKESFPLTVTSAQKNPTAFYLCASSPRQGNTGELFFGEGSRLTVL.

CDR3 DNA: TGTGCCAGCAGCGTGGGACAGGGTAATTCACCCCTCCACTTT. Its protein is CASSVGQGNSPLHF. The chain is built from TRBV2 and TRBJ1-6; 9 nucleotides match TRBD1. Germline V gene data show CDR1 as SNHLY and CDR2 as FYNNEI. The CDR3 runs 14 residues. V dropped 6 bases and J dropped 6; count of bases not matched to a gene: 3.

This clone was picked up one time. The chain is built from TRBV4-1 and TRBJ2-4; the D gene is possibly TRBD1 (6 bases). This CDR3 contains 17 residues. V shed 0 bases and J shed 0 bases, with 12 bases lying between them. Germline CDR1 and CDR2: MGHRA and YSYEKL. The CDR3 protein is CASSQEGGTLAKNIQYF. CDR3 sequence (DNA): TGCGCCAGCAGCCAAGAAGGGGGAACACTAGCCAAAAACATTCAGTACTTC.

This rearrangement joins TRBV20-1 to TRBJ2-2, with a weak D call TRBD1 (5 bases). The CDR3 is made up of 15 amino acids. Germline CDR1 DFQATT, CDR2 SNEGSKA (reference sequence). Trimming stripped 3 bases from V and 3 bases from J, with 14 bases between. The CDR3 reads CSASIGASDTGELFF. The CDR3 DNA reads TGCAGTGCTAGTATAGGGGCATCGGACACCGGGGAGCTGTTTTTT.

This chain joins TRBV5-1 and TRBJ2-2; D might be TRBD2 (6 bases). The CDR3 length is 15 residues. CDR1 and CDR2 from the germline V gene are SGHRS and YFSETQ. V lost 0 bases to trimming and J lost 2 bases, with 8 bases between them. The CDR3 sequence: CASSLAGVNTGELFF. DNA of the CDR3: TGCGCCAGCAGCTTGGCGGGAGTCAACACCGGGGAGCTGTTTTTT.

This chain uses TRBV9 with TRBJ2-1; TRBD2 matches 13 bases. CDR3 size: 15 residues. V lost 0 bases to trimming and J lost 9 bases; unmatched junction nucleotides: 3. Per germline, CDR1 SGDLS and CDR2 YYNGEE. The DNA of the CDR3 is TGTGCCAGCAGCGTAGCGGGGACTAGCGGGATTGAGCAGTTCTTC. This encodes CASSVAGTSGIEQFF.

The chain joins TRBV4-1 to TRBJ1-1; 9 bases line up with TRBD1. After removal of 0 bases from V and 2 bases from J, the junction contained 10 bases not matched to a gene. Germline V gives CDR1 MGHRA, CDR2 YSYEKL. The CDR3 spans 18 residues. The CDR3 region is CASSQDGARDRVNTEAFF. The CDR3 nucleotides read TGCGCCAGCAGCCAAGATGGGGCGCGGGACAGGGTCAACACTGAAGCTTTCTTT.

V usage is TRBV7-9 and J usage is TRBJ1-1; 8 bases fit TRBD1. Looked up from germline, CDR1 is SEHNR and CDR2 is FQNEAQ (reference sequence). This CDR3 region has 15 residues. The ends lost 5 bases at V and 6 bases at J; junction bases unmatched: 11. CDR3 amino acids: CASSPVAGGISEAFF. CDR3 nucleotide sequence: TGTGCCAGCAGCCCGGTGGCAGGGGGCATCTCTGAAGCTTTCTTT.

V gene TRBV28 combines with J gene TRBJ1-1; the D gene is possibly TRBD1 (6 bases). V was cut by 10 bases and J by 2 bases, with 11 bases left in between. This CDR3 contains 12 residues. Germline CDR1 is MDHEN and CDR2 is SYDVKM. CDR3 bases: TGTGCCACCCAGGGGCTTAACACTGAAGCTTTCTTT. It is translated as CATQGLNTEAFF.

V is TRBV30 and J is TRBJ1-3; no clear D gene. CDR1 GTSNPN and CDR2 SVGIG come from the germline V gene (reference sequence). Trimming stripped 1 base from V and 3 bases from J, with 7 bases between. The CDR3 is made up of 13 amino acids. CDR3 sequence (DNA): TGTGCCTGGAGTGGGCAGATTGGAAACACCATATATTTT. It translates to CAWSGQIGNTIYF. Together with reference TRBV30 and TRBJ1-3, the CDR3 gives the full variable domain: SQTIHQWPATLVQPVGSPLSLECTVEGTSNPNLYWYRQAAGRGLQLLFYSVGIGQISSEVPQNLSASRPQDRQFILSSKKLLLSDSGFYLCAWSGQIGNTIYFGEGSWLTVV.

The V call is TRBV19, the J call TRBJ2-2; either TRBD1 or TRBD2 may fit D (5 bases each). This CDR3 is built from 15 residues. Germline V gene sequence: CDR1 LNHDA, CDR2 SQIVND (reference sequence). Trimming shortened V by 7 bases and J by 4 bases, and 16 bases separated the two germline ends. The CDR3 spells CASTGAGRFTGELFF. CDR3 in DNA: TGTGCCAGTACCGGGGCAGGAAGATTCACCGGGGAGCTGTTTTTT.

The chain has TRBV2 and TRBJ2-2; D is uncertain. The V end was cut by 2 bases, the J end by 6 bases, with 7 bases between. The CDR3 runs 13 residues. Per germline, CDR1 SNHLY and CDR2 FYNNEI. The CDR3 spells CASSEFPSGELFF. In nucleotides, the CDR3 is TGTGCCAGCAGTGAATTTCCGTCCGGGGAGCTGTTTTTT.

This chain uses TRBV6-6 with TRBJ2-5; TRBD1 agrees at 8 bases. The CDR3 runs to 14 residues. CDR1 MNHNY and CDR2 SVGAGI come from the germline V gene (reference sequence). After removal of 2 bases from V and 2 bases from J, the junction contained 1 base not matched to a gene. In DNA form, the CDR3 reads TGTGCCAGCAGTTACAGGGACAGGCAAGAGACCCAGTACTTC. Encoded protein: CASSYRDRQETQYF.

The V call is TRBV3-1 (or the pseudogene TRBV3-2), the J call TRBJ1-2, with D tentatively TRBD1 (5 bases). Trimming stripped 2 bases from V and 2 bases from J, with 12 bases between. The germline CDR1 and CDR2 sequences are LGHDT and YNNKEL (reference sequence). CDR3 length: 15 amino acids. The CDR3 DNA reads TGTGCCAGCAGCCAACGAGGGGACGGGAACTATGGCTACACCTTC. Protein product: CASSQRGDGNYGYTF.